This T cell receptor (beta chain) was sequenced for a study of blood T cell repertoires in COVID-19. Overall study: The origin of the acute and convalescent COVID-19 samples was the United States, Italy and Spain. Sources were T cells, B-cell-depleted T cells, or PBMCs; the material itself was cDNA or gDNA.

In the authors' workflow: Estimates of nucleated cell counts were drawn from the amplification of reference gene primers. Method: immunoSEQ multiplex PCR; TCRdb's copy keeps in-frame clones and lacks some. V and J calls and clone size are copied from that table; D and trimming were computed from the DNA. The sample records approximately 180,000 clones, 60% to 80% being singletons. V dropped 6 bases and J dropped 2 bases, with 16 bases sitting between them. The CDR3 loop spans 16 amino acids. The germline V gene encodes CDR1 MNHEY and CDR2 SMNVEV (reference sequence). The chain employs TRBV27 and TRBJ1-4; maybe TRBD1 (6 bases). Sequencing was performed on peripheral blood. The TCR comes from a woman aged 70 to 79 with acute or convalescent COVID-19. The CDR3 nucleotides read TGTGCCAGCAGCTCACAAGGGGGGGTTACTAATGAAAAACTGTTTTTT. Its translation: CASSSQGGVTNEKLFF.